Here is one TCR beta chain with its context. The CDR3 covers 13 residues. Looked up from germline, CDR1 is SEHNR and CDR2 is FQNEAQ (reference sequence). V was cut by 4 bases and J by 4 bases, with 11 bases left in between. Source study methods: Reference gene primers were amplified, and this amplification served to estimate nucleated cell counts. Profiling relied on immunoSEQ multiplex PCR, and the TCRdb table lists in-frame clones only, not all of them. V and J calls and clone size follow that table, whereas D and trimming were derived from the DNA. Among about 220,000 clones listed, 82% were seen once. This entry belongs to a study of blood T cell repertoires in COVID-19. Looking at the study overall: The United States, Italy and Spain provided the acute and convalescent COVID-19 samples. The analysed material was cDNA or gDNA that came from T cells, B-cell-depleted T cells, or PBMCs.

The clonotype was recovered from a woman over 75 with acute or convalescent COVID-19. This rearrangement joins TRBV7-9 to TRBJ2-7, with D unclear. The sequencing input was peripheral blood. CDR3 DNA sequence: TGTGCCAGCAGCTCAGACACTCTATACGAGCAGTACTTC. This encodes CASSSDTLYEQYF.